A single sample gave rise to the 2 T cell receptor beta chains below, sequenced in a study of T-cell reconstitution after alpha-beta-depleted transplantation in children. Unique molecular identifiers featured in how the TCRbeta library was prepared. TCRdb passed the PCR reads through MiXCR, listing each CDR3 protein once. In the table there are hundreds of thousands of distinct CDR3 sequences, 10% to 15% of which are singletons. Here the sequenced sample was PBMCs, mostly from graft donor cells, taken 360 days after TCRalphabeta/CD19-depleted stem cell transplant. Receptors were obtained from a male patient under 18 who had a stem cell transplant for acute myeloid leukemia, so the T cells may come from the graft donor.

This clonotype has at least ten counts. The chain has TRBV28 and TRBJ2-5; D may be TRBD1 or TRBD2 (7 bases each). Germline V CDR1 and CDR2: MDHEN, SYDVKM. V was pared by 6 bases and J by 1 base, with 15 bases between. CDR3 length: 15 amino acids. CDR3 sequence (DNA): TGTGCCAGCAGCGCAGGGGGGAGGGCCCAAGAGACCCAGTACTTC. This codes for CASSAGGRAQETQYF.

This clonotype was seen a few times. This rearrangement joins TRBV19 to TRBJ2-2; 11 bases are a match to TRBD2. This CDR3 is 15 amino acids long. The ends lost 6 bases at V and 3 bases at J; junction bases unmatched: 3. CDR1 LNHDA and CDR2 SQIVND come from the germline V gene (reference sequence). The CDR3: CASRLAGGDTGELFF. CDR3 sequence (DNA): TGTGCCAGTAGGCTAGCGGGAGGAGACACCGGGGAGCTGTTTTTT.